This T cell receptor beta chain was sequenced in a study of T cells in pancreatic ductal adenocarcinoma. Study-wide results and caveats: Mean clonality was approximately 0.1 in tumors and roughly 0.068 in blood, not significantly different.

No neoadjuvant therapy was given to the selected pancreatic ductal adenocarcinoma patients before their surgery. Generated by immunoSEQ multiplex PCR, the TCRdb table keeps only in-frame clones and is missing some. The sample yields 100,000 or so clones, roughly 96% seen once. The CDR3 is 11 amino acids. Trimming pared 5 bases from V and 5 bases from J, leaving 6 bases between. CDR1 SGHAT and CDR2 FQNNGV come from the germline V gene. With respect to this clone: The antigen remains undetermined.

The chain has TRBV11-2 and TRBJ2-5; D remains unclear. This clonotype was sampled from a human donor with pancreatic ductal adenocarcinoma. Sequencing input: PBMCs. CDR3 coding DNA: TGTGCCAGCAGCACCCAGGAGACCCAGTACTTC. Translated: CASSTQETQYF.